This TCR beta chain was documented in a study of OX40 agonist ivuxolimab in advanced cancers. Clones were read by immunoSEQ multiplex PCR, and TCRdb kept only the in-frame ones, dropping some. Of about 44,000 clones listed, approximately 80% were seen once; the top ten hold less than 11%. The CDR3 consists of 15 residues. Germline CDR1 SEHNR, CDR2 FQNEAQ (reference sequence). The V end was cut by 1 base, the J end by 7 bases, with 17 bases between. Peripheral blood came from all dose cohorts at three timepoints. Comment on this clone: The antigen remains undetermined.

Overall study findings and caveats: Individuals who were partial responders at 0.1-3.0 mg/kg had clonal expansion that ranked among the lowest. Compared with CD4+, CD8+ T cells on average had more expanded clones. In the 0.1 to 3.0 mg/kg range, CD4+ and CD8+ blood T cells had expanded clonally by week 6.

This clonotype was obtained from an adult with an advanced solid tumor such as melanoma, head and neck, liver or kidney cancer. The V call is TRBV7-9, the J call TRBJ2-7; a weak D match, TRBD2 (5 bases). The sample consisted of CD4+ or CD8+ T cells sorted from blood, taken in a trial of the OX40 agonist ivuxolimab. CDR3 sequence: CASSLDSGPLAEQYF. DNA for the CDR3: TGTGCCAGCAGCTTAGACAGCGGCCCCTTAGCGGAGCAGTACTTC. Full variable domain (outside the CDR3, taken from reference TRBV7-9 and TRBJ2-7): DTGVSQNPRHKITKRGQNVTFRCDPISEHNRLYWYRQTLGQGPEFLTYFQNEAQLEKSRLLSDRFSAERPKGSFSTLEIQRTEQGDSAMYLCASSLDSGPLAEQYFGPGTRLTVT.